These T cell receptor beta chains were read from a single sample in a study of T cell responses to AZD1222 COVID-19 vaccine. Profiled with immunoSEQ multiplex PCR; TCRdb holds only in-frame clones, not every one. The table includes around 110,000 clones, approximately 93% detected once. The sequencing here drew on peripheral blood, taken on day 0 of AZD1222 vaccination. The receptor source for this set is an adult in good health. The CDR3 runs from the conserved cysteine through the conserved F or W. The D gene is left open where the match is weak. Rows may omit the clone size; those that give it use once, few, many or a size class.

d_call	v_call	clone_size	j_call	cdr3_aa	cdr3_nt
TRBD2	TRBV6-1	NA	TRBJ2-1	CASSEHWREEVYNEQFF	TGTGCCAGCAGTGAACACTGGCGGGAGGAAGTCTACAATGAGCAGTTCTTC
NA	TRBV15	few	TRBJ1-6	CATSRERTYGSPLHF	TGTGCCACCAGCAGAGAACGGACCTACGGTTCACCCCTCCACTTT
TRBD1	TRBV4-1	NA	TRBJ1-5	CASSQGGQGASNQPQHF	TGCGCCAGCAGCCAAGGCGGCCAGGGGGCAAGCAATCAGCCCCAGCATTTT
NA	TRBV7-9	NA	TRBJ1-4	CASSFYFKVGHEKLFF	TGTGCCAGCAGCTTCTACTTCAAGGTGGGGCATGAAAAACTGTTTTTT
NA	TRBV5-4	NA	TRBJ1-2	CASSLKPNYGYTF	TGTGCCAGCAGCTTAAAGCCTAACTATGGCTACACCTTC
NA	TRBV19	NA	TRBJ2-5	CANPAGTSGQETQYF	TGTGCCAATCCGGCGGGGACGTCCGGCCAAGAGACCCAGTACTTC
NA	TRBV2	NA	TRBJ2-1	CASSVEIWDEQFF	TGTGCCAGCAGTGTGGAGATCTGGGATGAGCAGTTCTTC
NA	TRBV4-1	NA	TRBJ2-3	CASNTKILRTVKEDTQYF	TGCGCCAGCAACACCAAGATATTAAGGACAGTAAAGGAAGATACGCAGTATTTT
TRBD2	TRBV20-1	NA	TRBJ2-1	CSASLLAGAWDEQFF	TGCAGTGCTAGTCTACTAGCGGGAGCCTGGGATGAGCAGTTCTTC
NA	TRBV27	NA	TRBJ1-5	CASSFFSNQPQHF	TGTGCCAGCAGTTTCTTCAGCAATCAGCCCCAGCATTTT
NA	TRBV28	NA	TRBJ1-1	CASRPLGPMNTEAFF	TGTGCCAGCAGACCTCTGGGGCCAATGAACACTGAAGCTTTCTTT
NA	TRBV29-1	NA	TRBJ1-2	CSVGPGPGRNGYTF	TGCAGCGTTGGGCCGGGCCCCGGTAGGAACGGCTACACCTTC
NA	TRBV24-1	NA	TRBJ2-1	CATSDRTGADEQFF	TGTGCCACCAGTGATCGTACGGGGGCCGATGAGCAGTTCTTC
TRBD1	TRBV19	NA	TRBJ1-5	CASSARDRGDSNQPQHF	TGTGCCAGTAGTGCCCGGGACAGGGGAGATAGCAATCAGCCCCAGCATTTT
TRBD1	TRBV19	NA	TRBJ1-5	CASKGTGINQPQHF	TGTGCCAGTAAGGGGACAGGCATTAATCAGCCCCAGCATTTT
NA	TRBV18	NA	TRBJ1-3	CASSPSGSGNTIYF	TGTGCCAGCTCCCCGTCAGGCTCTGGAAACACCATATATTTT
NA	TRBV19	NA	TRBJ1-2	CASSIRVDYGYTF	TGTGCCAGTAGTATAAGGGTCGATTATGGCTACACCTTC
TRBD1	TRBV6-1	NA	TRBJ2-3	CASSARQGGGTDTQYF	TGTGCCAGCAGTGCAAGACAGGGTGGGGGCACAGATACGCAGTATTTT
TRBD1	TRBV7-9	NA	TRBJ1-1	CASILGGWGNTEAFF	TGTGCCAGCATCCTAGGGGGCTGGGGGAACACTGAAGCTTTCTTT
NA	TRBV7-6	NA	TRBJ2-7	CASSLAISRAYEQYF	TGTGCCAGCAGCTTAGCGATTAGTAGAGCCTACGAGCAGTACTTC
NA	TRBV14	NA	TRBJ2-3	CASSQRAGPSTDTQYF	TGTGCCAGCAGCCAGCGGGCGGGACCTAGCACAGATACGCAGTATTTT
NA	TRBV20-1	NA	TRBJ2-1	CSAGTINEQFF	TGCAGTGCAGGGACGATCAATGAGCAGTTCTTC
NA	TRBV1	NA	TRBJ2-7	CTSSPQERGAYEQYF	TGCACCAGCAGTCCCCAGGAGAGGGGGGCCTACGAGCAGTACTTC
NA	TRBV6-4	NA	TRBJ1-2	CASSDSGSPGYTF	TGTGCCAGCAGTGACTCAGGTAGCCCGGGCTACACCTTC
NA	TRBV27	NA	TRBJ2-2	CASSFGGELFF	TGTGCCAGCAGTTTTGGCGGGGAGCTGTTTTTT
NA	TRBV9	NA	TRBJ1-1	CASSVDNSADTEAFF	TGTGCCAGCAGCGTAGATAACTCGGCGGACACTGAAGCTTTCTTT
NA	TRBV3-1/TRBV3-2	NA	TRBJ1-1	CASSHTGVLDVTEAFF	TGTGCCAGCAGCCACACCGGAGTGCTCGACGTCACTGAAGCTTTCTTT
TRBD2	TRBV19	NA	TRBJ2-1	CASSTGLAGGNEQFF	TGTGCCAGTAGTACGGGACTAGCGGGAGGCAATGAGCAGTTCTTC
NA	TRBV10-1	NA	TRBJ2-2	CASSVAAGSDAGELFF	TGCGCCAGCAGTGTGGCAGCGGGCAGTGACGCCGGGGAGCTGTTTTTT
NA	TRBV7-9	NA	TRBJ1-4	CASSLALGEGEKLFF	TGTGCCAGCAGCTTAGCGCTGGGAGAGGGGGAAAAACTGTTTTTT
NA	TRBV11-2	NA	TRBJ2-1	CASSLDLYEQFF	TGTGCCAGCAGCTTAGATTTGTATGAGCAGTTCTTC
NA	TRBV6-5	once	TRBJ1-4	CATRRLSGEKLFF	TGTGCCACCCGGAGGTTAAGCGGTGAAAAACTGTTTTTT
NA	TRBV7-9	NA	TRBJ1-2	CASSLGQSYGYTF	TGTGCCAGCAGCTTAGGGCAGTCCTATGGCTACACCTTC
NA	TRBV9	NA	TRBJ2-7	CASSVGDGVATYEQYF	TGTGCCAGCAGCGTAGGGGATGGCGTAGCTACCTACGAGCAGTACTTC
TRBD1	TRBV9	NA	TRBJ2-1	CASSVRGLDNEQFF	TGTGCCAGCAGCGTCAGGGGGCTTGACAATGAGCAGTTCTTC
TRBD1	TRBV6-2/TRBV6-3	NA	TRBJ1-1	CASSYGGQGATEAFF	TGTGCCAGCAGTTACGGTGGACAGGGGGCTACTGAAGCTTTCTTT
NA	TRBV27	NA	TRBJ1-4	CASSLAGANEKLFF	TGTGCCAGCAGTTTAGCGGGAGCTAATGAAAAACTGTTTTTT
TRBD2	TRBV11-3	NA	TRBJ2-7	CASGLSGSYEQYF	TGTGCCAGCGGCTTAAGCGGGAGCTACGAGCAGTACTTC
NA	TRBV27	NA	TRBJ2-7	CASSLSLGSEQYF	TGTGCCAGCAGTTTAAGTCTGGGGAGTGAGCAGTACTTC
NA	TRBV28	NA	TRBJ1-5	CAGRNSNQPQHF	TGTGCCGGACGCAATAGCAATCAGCCCCAGCATTTT
NA	TRBV28	NA	TRBJ1-6	CASSLGGLNNSPLHF	TGTGCCAGCAGTTTAGGGGGTCTCAATAATTCACCCCTCCACTTT